Below are 29 T cell receptor beta chains sequenced from a single sample in a study of blood T cells in healthy people across ages. PCR was performed a second time for about 7 to 11 cycles using a sample-barcoded 5' primer and a J-beta primer mix. TCRdb reanalysed the 5' RACE reads using MiXCR and keeps one entry per CDR3 protein. The data show about 650,000 distinct CDR3 sequences, around 52% seen once. Sequencing input: blood. These receptors came from a woman aged 80 or over in good health.

Details on this clonotype: This clone may be a read error of a much larger clone one base away. This chain joins TRBV7-3 and TRBJ2-1, with D possibly TRBD1 on 5 matching bases. Germline V gene sequence: CDR1 SGHTA, CDR2 FQGTGA. V lost 7 bases to trimming and J lost 9 bases, with 13 bases between them. The CDR3 has 12 amino acids. The CDR3 sequence: CASILTGTEQFF. The DNA of the CDR3 is TGTGCCAGCATCCTAACAGGCACTGAGCAGTTCTTC.

The genes are TRBV27 and TRBJ2-5; 10 bases line up with TRBD1. Germline CDR1 reads MNHEY; CDR2 reads SMNVEV (reference sequence). There are 15 residues in the CDR3. J gave up 3 bases and V 5 bases, and 6 bases lay outside the gene matches. CDR3 region: CASSPSGTGEETQYF. The CDR3 coding sequence is TGTGCCAGCAGTCCTTCCGGGACAGGGGAAGAGACCCAGTACTTC.

The chain has TRBV29-1 and TRBJ1-4; no clear D gene. CDR3 length: 15 residues. Germline loops: CDR1 SQVTM, CDR2 ANQGSEA. The ends were cut back, 4 bases at V and 4 bases at J, with 16 bases in the middle. The CDR3 sequence: CSVAISGEVNEKLFF. In DNA, the CDR3 is TGCAGCGTTGCGATAAGTGGTGAAGTTAATGAAAAACTGTTTTTT. Full variable domain (rest looked up from reference TRBV29-1 and TRBJ1-4): SAVISQKPSRDICQRGTSLTIQCQVDSQVTMMFWYRQQPGQSLTLIATANQGSEATYESGFVIDKFPISRPNLTFSTLTVSNMSPEDSSIYLCSVAISGEVNEKLFFGSGTQLSVL.

The chain couples TRBV20-1 to TRBJ1-4; 10 bases align to TRBD1. CDR1 DFQATT and CDR2 SNEGSKA come from the germline V gene (reference sequence). The V and J ends lost 6 bases and 5 bases, in that order; junction bases with no gene match: 3. CDR3 length: 13 residues. CDR3 sequence: CSAPGQGNEKLFF. The DNA of the CDR3 is TGCAGTGCACCGGGACAGGGGAATGAAAAACTGTTTTTT.

The table lists this clonotype with many counts. The J gene is TRBJ1-1, the V gene TRBV15, with no clear D. Germline V gene data show CDR1 as LNHNV and CDR2 as YYDKDF (reference sequence). The CDR3 has 13 residues. V gave up 4 bases and J gave up 0 bases, with 6 bases separating them. CDR3 coding DNA: TGTGCCACCAGCACAGGTATGAACACTGAAGCTTTCTTT. Its translation: CATSTGMNTEAFF.

The V and J genes are TRBV20-1 and TRBJ2-7; D unresolved. CDR1 is DFQATT and CDR2 is SNEGSKA in the germline V gene (reference sequence). The CDR3 is 13 amino acids. CDR3: CSHFSIGSYEQYF. CDR3 nucleotide sequence: TGCAGCCACTTCTCGATAGGGTCCTACGAGCAGTACTTC.

This chain joins TRBV28 and TRBJ1-5; 12 nucleotides agree with TRBD1. The germline gives CDR1 MDHEN, CDR2 SYDVKM. This CDR3 comprises 15 residues. Unmatched junction bases numbered 3, after V lost 3 bases and J lost 6 bases. The CDR3 here is CASSLAGQGAQPQHF. The CDR3 nucleotides are TGTGCCAGCAGTTTGGCGGGACAGGGGGCTCAGCCCCAGCATTTT.

The chain employs TRBV12-5 and TRBJ2-7; 8 nucleotides line up with TRBD1. The germline V gene encodes CDR1 LGHNT and CDR2 FRNRAP. With 1 base clipped from V and 7 bases from J, the junction kept 12 bases outside the gene matches. The CDR3 length is 16 residues. CDR3 sequence: CASGLARRGQVNEQYF. The CDR3 DNA follows: TGTGCTAGTGGTTTGGCGCGCAGGGGACAGGTAAATGAGCAGTACTTC.

The chain links TRBV28 to TRBJ1-1; D is uncertain. V lost 4 bases, J lost 13 bases, and 19 bases lay in between. This CDR3 has 13 amino acids. Germline CDR1 and CDR2: MDHEN and SYDVKM. CDR3 bases: TGTGCCAGCAGTTCCAGAGGTAGATCGAGGGATTTCTTT. This codes for CASSSRGRSRDFF.

The count of this clonotype is one. A much larger clonotype is one base distant, so this may be a read error. The V and J genes are TRBV2 and TRBJ2-7; tentatively, D is TRBD2 (6 bases). CDR3 size: 13 residues. Germline V gene sequence: CDR1 SNHLY, CDR2 FYNNEI. The CDR3 sequence is CAGSDSGVYEQYF. The DNA for the CDR3 is TGTGCCGGCAGTGATTCGGGGGTCTACGAGCAGTACTTC. The variable domain in full, with the rest retrieved from reference TRBV2 and TRBJ2-7, is EPEVTQTPSHQVTQMGQEVILRCVPISNHLYFYWYRQILGQKVEFLVSFYNNEISEKSEIFDDQFSVERPDGSNFTLKIRSTKLEDSAMYFCAGSDSGVYEQYFGPGTRLTVT.

As for this clonotype: Just one base apart from a much larger clone, this may be a read error. The chain joins TRBV7-3 to TRBJ2-3; D is perhaps TRBD2 (6 bases). With 7 bases removed from V and 3 bases from J, the gap between germline ends came to 20 bases. This CDR3 contains 16 residues. Germline-derived CDR1 and CDR2 are SGHTA and FQGTGA. The CDR3 DNA follows: TGTGCCAGCAACCCCAAGTTCGGGAGTGGGACAGATACGCAGTATTTT. This sequence encodes CASNPKFGSGTDTQYF.

Comment on this clonotype: One end of the junction does not line up with germline, which may come from a read error. This chain connects TRBV25-1 to TRBJ2-7, with D possibly matching TRBD2 (6 bases). The J call may be incorrect, as the DNA end agrees better with TRBJ2-5. This CDR3 has 14 residues. The germline V gene encodes CDR1 MGHDK and CDR2 SYGVNS. The CDR3: CASSDRGIEETQYF. CDR3 sequence (DNA): TGCGCCAGCAGTGACCGCGGGATAGAGGAGACCCAGTACTTC.

This clonotype was recorded at least ten times. The V gene is TRBV20-1, the J gene TRBJ1-1; 8 nucleotides align to TRBD1. This CDR3 region has 13 residues. The ends lost 2 bases at V and 6 bases at J; junction bases unmatched: 5. Germline V gives CDR1 DFQATT, CDR2 SNEGSKA (reference sequence). The CDR3 nucleotides read TGCAGTGCTAGAACCAGGGGGCTCGCTGAAGCTTTCTTT. Translating gives CSARTRGLAEAFF.

Points on this clonotype: A much larger clone differs by one base, so this may be a read error. The chain links TRBV25-1 to TRBJ1-1; 11 nucleotides line up with TRBD1. Germline lookup yields CDR1 MGHDK and CDR2 SYGVNS. The CDR3 length is 18 residues. CDR3 DNA: TGTACCAGCAGTGAATTAAATGGACAGGGGGCTGGGAACACTGAAGCTTTCTTT. It codes for CTSSELNGQGAGNTEAFF.

The rearrangement uses TRBV7-2 and TRBJ2-3; 7 nucleotides align to TRBD2. Germline CDR1 and CDR2: SGHTA and FQGNSA. This CDR3 has 14 amino acids. After removal of 5 bases from V and 4 bases from J, the junction contained 6 bases not matched to a gene. The CDR3 loop is CASSIRDYADTQYF. DNA for the CDR3: TGTGCCAGCAGCATACGGGACTACGCAGATACGCAGTATTTT.

V usage is TRBV20-1 and J usage is TRBJ1-5; weak D call: TRBD1 (5 bases). This CDR3 has 14 residues. V lost 1 base and J lost 2, with 9 bases in between. Germline values: CDR1 DFQATT, CDR2 SNEGSKA (reference sequence). CDR3 in DNA: TGCAGTGCTAGAGGGCAGGGCGGCAATCAGCCCCAGCATTTT. Translating gives CSARGQGGNQPQHF.

This clonotype was counted between two and nine times. A much larger clone is a single base away; this may be a read error. The chain carries TRBV28 and TRBJ1-2; D unresolved. Germline CDR1 MDHEN, CDR2 SYDVKM. CDR3 length equals 10 residues. The ends were cut back, 6 bases at V and 3 bases at J, with 2 bases in the middle. CDR3 sequence reads: CASSHYGYTF. In nucleotides, the CDR3 is TGTGCCAGCAGCCACTATGGCTACACCTTC.

The V and J genes are TRBV20-1 and TRBJ2-7, with a tentative D call TRBD2 (5 bases). The ends were cut back, 8 bases at V and 0 bases at J, with 14 bases in the middle. The germline gives CDR1 DFQATT, CDR2 SNEGSKA (reference sequence). The CDR3 sequence is 13 residues long. Here the CDR3 DNA reads TGCAGTTCCGACCCTGGGAGCTCCTACGAGCAGTACTTC. It codes for CSSDPGSSYEQYF.

V and J are TRBV2 and TRBJ1-2, with D possibly matching TRBD1 (6 bases). The CDR3 loop spans 17 amino acids. The germline V gene encodes CDR1 SNHLY and CDR2 FYNNEI. Trimming removed 8 bases at V and 5 bases at J, with 27 bases between. CDR3 bases: TGTGCCAGCCGAAAGGGGGGAGGTGCCGGAGCCCAATATGGCTACACCTTC. Translation gives CASRKGGGAGAQYGYTF.

This clonotype occurred a few times. The V call is TRBV5-1, the J call TRBJ2-2, with 8 nucleotides matching TRBD1. After removal of 3 bases from V and 5 bases from J, the junction contained 6 bases not matched to a gene. From germline, CDR1 is SGHRS and CDR2 YFSETQ. The CDR3 is made up of 15 amino acids. CDR3: CASSSRTGLTGELFF. DNA for the CDR3: TGCGCCAGCAGCTCACGGACAGGGTTGACCGGGGAGCTGTTTTTT.

This clonotype was seen a single time. This chain connects TRBV10-3 to TRBJ2-5; the D is unclear. Germline CDR1 is ENHRY and CDR2 is SYGVKD. This CDR3 spans 15 amino acids. V lost 11 bases and J 2 bases, leaving 21 bases between the germline ends. The CDR3 DNA reads as TGTGCCGCATCTTCGGCGTCGACGGTTCAAGAGACCCAGTACTTC. The encoded protein is CAASSASTVQETQYF.

The J gene is TRBJ2-7, the V gene TRBV29-1; TRBD1 matches at 12 bases. After removal of 6 bases from V and 6 bases from J, the junction contained 6 bases not matched to a gene. Per germline, CDR1 SQVTM and CDR2 ANQGSEA. This CDR3 contains 13 residues. The CDR3 is CSVPGTGGSEQYF. The CDR3 DNA follows: TGCAGCGTCCCCGGGACAGGGGGCTCCGAGCAGTACTTC.

There are many counts of this clonotype. CDR3 sequence: CASSPIGTSGSNEQFF. Here the CDR3 DNA reads TGTGCCAGCAGTCCCATCGGGACTAGCGGGAGTAATGAGCAGTTCTTC. The chain combines TRBV12-3 or TRBV12-4 with TRBJ2-1, with 14 positions matching TRBD2. Trimming removed 5 bases from V and 7 bases from J; junction bases left unmatched: 7. This CDR3 has 16 residues.

This clonotype was detected only a few times. This chain uses TRBV14 with TRBJ2-3; maybe TRBD2 (5 bases). The CDR3 runs 15 residues. The V and J ends lost 2 bases and 0 bases respectively, with 9 bases between them. Germline V gene sequence: CDR1 SGHDN, CDR2 FVKESK. The CDR3 sequence is CASSQRETSTDTQYF. The CDR3 bases are TGTGCCAGCAGCCAACGGGAAACTAGCACAGATACGCAGTATTTT.

The chain carries TRBV29-1 and TRBJ1-2; D might be TRBD1 (5 bases). The V gene lost 3 bases and the J gene lost 2 bases, with 13 bases spanning the gap. The CDR3 has 14 amino acids. Looked up from germline, CDR1 is SQVTM and CDR2 is ANQGSEA. DNA for the CDR3: TGCAGCGTTGACGAGCCGGACATCAACTATGGCTACACCTTC. Translating gives CSVDEPDINYGYTF.

V is TRBV18 and J is TRBJ2-1; TRBD2 aligns across 9 bases. Germline V gene sequence: CDR1 KGHSH, CDR2 LQKENI. CDR3 length: 15 amino acids. V lost 6 bases and J lost 4; bases outside the gene matches: 7. The CDR3 protein is CASSQSGGIYNEQFF. In DNA, the CDR3 is TGTGCCAGCTCTCAGAGCGGGGGGATTTACAATGAGCAGTTCTTC.

The gene calls are TRBV28 and TRBJ2-3; D may be TRBD1 (7 bases). Trimming left V 3 bases short and J 4 bases short, with 11 bases between. Looked up from germline, CDR1 is MDHEN and CDR2 is SYDVKM. This CDR3 region has 14 residues. The CDR3 protein is CASSLPRGADTQYF. The CDR3 DNA sequence: TGTGCCAGCAGTTTGCCCAGGGGGGCAGATACGCAGTATTTT.

Only a few counts were recorded for this clonotype. This chain links TRBV20-1 with TRBJ1-2; 10 bases are shared with TRBD1. Trimming took 5 bases from V and 6 from J; bases not matched to a gene: 9. The CDR3 runs to 14 residues. Germline values: CDR1 DFQATT, CDR2 SNEGSKA (reference sequence). Here the CDR3 reads CSALRDRGGDGYTF. DNA for the CDR3: TGCAGTGCTCTCCGGGACAGGGGAGGAGATGGCTACACCTTC.

Concerning this clonotype: This may be a read error, as it is one base from a much larger clone. The chain links TRBV29-1 to TRBJ2-6; D might be TRBD1 (6 bases). V was trimmed by 4 bases and J by 0 bases, leaving 10 bases between them. The length of the CDR3 is 15 residues. The germline gives CDR1 SQVTM, CDR2 ANQGSEA. This CDR3 is CSVAAGASGANVLTF. CDR3 coding DNA: TGCAGCGTTGCTGCAGGGGCCTCTGGGGCCAACGTCCTGACTTTC.